This T cell receptor (beta chain) is drawn from a study of coeliac disease. About the study: Coeliac patients had active, refractory type I, or gluten-free-diet-controlled disease.

Sequencing was performed with immunoSEQ multiplex PCR; in TCRdb, only in-frame clones are kept and a portion is missing. The table records several thousand clones, around two thirds of them present only once. The germline V and J ends were trimmed by 0 bases and 3 bases, with 11 bases remaining between them. Germline V CDR1 and CDR2: ENHRY, SYGVKD. The CDR3 has 16 residues. The receptor was derived from a man aged 25 to 40 with celiac disease. Sequences were obtained from lamina propria lymphocytes from the gut. The chain links TRBV10-3 to TRBJ2-2; perhaps TRBD2 as D (5 bases). CDR3 sequence (DNA): TGTGCCATCAGTGAGTCGTGGAGCGGAGACACCGGGGAGCTGTTTTTT. Its protein product is CAISESWSGDTGELFF.